The 13 T cell receptor beta chains below come from one sample, sequenced in a study of shared clonotypes between healthy human individuals. The data were produced by immunoSEQ multiplex PCR, yet TCRdb's version contains in-frame clones alone and is incomplete. The sample lists around 320,000 clones; roughly 87% were seen once. Sequencing was done on a sample of memory CD8+ T cells sorted from blood. Subset meaning: CD45RO+ cells pooled with CCR7-negative TemRA cells. These receptors all stem from a man aged 18 to 30 in good health.

V usage is TRBV9 and J usage is TRBJ2-5; D is possibly TRBD1 or TRBD2 (5 bases each). The CDR3 is 14 residues long. V dropped 3 bases and J dropped 1 base, with 10 bases sitting between them. The germline gives CDR1 SGDLS, CDR2 YYNGEE. The CDR3 here is CASSGWGTQETQYF. The CDR3 region has the DNA TGTGCCAGCAGCGGCTGGGGGACCCAAGAGACCCAGTACTTC.

This sequence joins TRBV30 and TRBJ1-5; no firm D call. The CDR3 extends over 15 amino acids. In germline, CDR1 is GTSNPN, CDR2 SVGIG (reference sequence). With 3 bases removed from V and 0 bases from J, the gap between germline ends came to 12 bases. The CDR3 is CAWSPDTNSNQPQHF. In DNA, the CDR3 is TGTGCCTGGAGCCCAGATACCAATAGCAATCAGCCCCAGCATTTT.

This chain links TRBV4-1 with TRBJ1-5; D gene uncertain. The V and J ends lost 0 bases and 8 bases respectively, with 20 bases between them. Germline CDR1 is MGHRA and CDR2 is YSYEKL. The CDR3 has 17 amino acids. The CDR3 region has the DNA TGCGCCAGCAGCCAAGATTGGGCAGACCACCCTCCGGAGCCCCAGCATTTT. This encodes CASSQDWADHPPEPQHF.

V and J are TRBV5-1 and TRBJ1-2, with a possible D match to TRBD1 (5 bases). Germline V gives CDR1 SGHRS, CDR2 YFSETQ. V was pared by 1 base and J by 5 bases, with 15 bases between. This CDR3 has 15 residues. The CDR3, as DNA: TGCGCCAGCAGCTTGATCCCGACAGTTCTTTATGGCTACACCTTC. Its protein is CASSLIPTVLYGYTF.

The genes are TRBV7-6 and TRBJ2-1, with TRBD2 matching 11 bases. CDR1 is SGHVS, CDR2 FNYEAQ, per germline. The J segment lost 4 bases and the V segment lost 5 bases, leaving 10 bases of the junction unmatched. CDR3 length equals 17 residues. CDR3 in DNA: TGTGCCAGCAGCACATGGACTAGCGGGTTATATTACAATGAGCAGTTCTTC. Translating it yields CASSTWTSGLYYNEQFF.

The CDR3 is CASSSGSTERSNQPQHF. CDR3 DNA sequence: TGTGCCAGCAGCTCCGGGTCAACCGAAAGGAGCAATCAGCCCCAGCATTTT. V and J are TRBV7-8 and TRBJ1-5; no clear D. Trimming cost V 4 bases and J 1 base, with 17 bases left between them. The germline CDR1 and CDR2 sequences are SGHVS and FQNEAQ. The CDR3 covers 17 residues.

A remark on this clone: The identical CDR3 is also encoded by other nucleotide sequences in the sample. The chain uses TRBV6-5 and TRBJ2-1; 7 bases are shared with TRBD1. V shed 5 bases, J shed 4 bases, and the junction held 5 bases outside the gene matches. This CDR3 has 14 residues. CDR1 MNHEY and CDR2 SVGAGI come from the germline V gene. The CDR3 DNA sequence: TGTGCCAGCAGTCGACAGGGTGGTTACAATGAGCAGTTCTTC. Its translation: CASSRQGGYNEQFF.

This clone occurred once. The chain carries TRBV27 and TRBJ2-1; a weak D match, TRBD2 (5 bases). Per the germline V gene, CDR1 is MNHEY and CDR2 is SMNVEV (reference sequence). Trimming cost V 4 bases and J 3 bases, with 16 bases left between them. CDR3 length: 16 amino acids. CDR3 nucleotides: TGTGCCAGCAGTTCACTACCGGGATCCTTCTACAATGAGCAGTTCTTC. Its translation: CASSSLPGSFYNEQFF.

The rearrangement links TRBV11-3 to TRBJ1-1, with no clear D. CDR1 is SGHNT, CDR2 YENEEA, per germline. Between the trimmed V and J ends, which lost 2 bases and 0 bases, there was a span of 7 bases. This CDR3 comprises 14 residues. CDR3 region: CASSLLLMNTEAFF. The CDR3 nucleotides read TGTGCCAGCAGCTTACTCCTCATGAACACTGAAGCTTTCTTT.

The chain combines TRBV27 with TRBJ2-2, with D unclear. V dropped 5 bases and J dropped 8 bases, with 9 bases sitting between them. The CDR3 spans 12 residues. Germline CDR1 reads MNHEY; CDR2 reads SMNVEV (reference sequence). The chain's CDR3 is CASSEVLGELFF. The CDR3 DNA reads as TGTGCCAGCAGTGAGGTTTTAGGGGAGCTGTTTTTT.

The chain couples TRBV5-4 to TRBJ2-3, with D maybe TRBD2 (6 bases). The germline CDR1 and CDR2 sequences are SGHNT and YYREEE (reference sequence). The CDR3 consists of 14 residues. The ends were cut back, 4 bases at V and 7 bases at J, with 16 bases in the middle. The CDR3 nucleotides are TGTGCCAGCAGCCCTGTGGAGGGGATATATACGCAGTATTTT. This sequence encodes CASSPVEGIYTQYF.

The chain combines TRBV6-1 with TRBJ2-5; 10 nucleotides match TRBD2. The CDR3 covers 15 residues. The J segment lost 5 bases and the V segment lost 6 bases, leaving 9 bases of the junction unmatched. Looked up from germline, CDR1 is MNHNS and CDR2 is SASEGT. CDR3 DNA: TGTGCCAGCAGGGACCTAGCGGGAGAGACGGAGACCCAGTACTTC. Its protein product is CASRDLAGETETQYF.

The chain carries TRBV5-4 and TRBJ1-1; D is ambiguous. Trimming stripped 0 bases from V and 0 bases from J, with 3 bases between. The CDR3 has 13 amino acids. In germline, CDR1 is SGHNT, CDR2 YYREEE (reference sequence). CDR3 DNA sequence: TGTGCCAGCAGCTTGGATGTGAACACTGAAGCTTTCTTT. It specifies CASSLDVNTEAFF.